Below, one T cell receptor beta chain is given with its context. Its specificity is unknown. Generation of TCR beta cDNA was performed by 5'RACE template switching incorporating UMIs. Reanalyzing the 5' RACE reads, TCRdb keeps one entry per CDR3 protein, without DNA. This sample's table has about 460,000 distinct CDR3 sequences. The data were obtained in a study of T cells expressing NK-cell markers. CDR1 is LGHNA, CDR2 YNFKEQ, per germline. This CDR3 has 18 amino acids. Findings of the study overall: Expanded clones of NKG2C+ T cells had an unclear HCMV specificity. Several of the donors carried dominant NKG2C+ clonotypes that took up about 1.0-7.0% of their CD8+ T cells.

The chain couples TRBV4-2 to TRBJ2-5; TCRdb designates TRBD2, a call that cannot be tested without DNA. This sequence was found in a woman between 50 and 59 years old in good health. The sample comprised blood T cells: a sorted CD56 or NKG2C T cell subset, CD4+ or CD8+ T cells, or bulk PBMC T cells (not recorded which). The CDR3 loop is CASSQDRLAGFVVETQYF.